This is a list of T cell receptor beta chains from one sample in a study of beta chain features in type 1 diabetes. The assay was immunoSEQ multiplex PCR, and TCRdb's table has in-frame clones only and misses some. In the table there are around 140,000 clones, about 13% of which are singletons. The sequenced material came from central memory CD4+ T cells from blood. These receptors originate from a man younger than 35 with type 1 diabetes. Both conserved end residues are part of each CDR3. The D gene is left open where the match is weak. Expanded clones are given a class, and other clones once, few, many or no size at all.

J: TRBJ2-7
size: many
D: TRBD1
V: TRBV14
CDR3: CASSHRTGREQYF
DNA: TGTGCCAGCAGCCATCGGACAGGCCGGGAGCAGTACTTC

J: TRBJ2-7
size: many
D: .
V: TRBV29-1
CDR3: CSVEASGDEQYF
DNA: TGCAGCGTTGAGGCCTCGGGAGACGAGCAGTACTTC

J: TRBJ2-3
size: .
D: .
V: TRBV15
CDR3: CATSRADRDTQYF
DNA: TGTGCCACCAGCAGAGCAGATAGGGATACGCAGTATTTT

J: TRBJ1-2
size: .
D: TRBD1
V: TRBV4-1
CDR3: CASSQAATGDYGYTF
DNA: TGCGCCAGCAGCCAAGCTGCGACAGGGGACTATGGCTACACCTTC

J: TRBJ2-1
size: .
D: TRBD1
V: TRBV5-1
CDR3: CASRGQGVEQFF
DNA: TGCGCCAGCAGGGGACAGGGGGTTGAGCAGTTCTTC

J: TRBJ2-3
size: .
D: .
V: TRBV28
CDR3: CASSLSTDTQYF
DNA: TGTGCCAGCAGTCTGTCCACAGATACGCAGTATTTT

J: TRBJ1-4
size: .
D: .
V: TRBV28
CDR3: CATYLTGRREKLFF
DNA: TGTGCCACCTACCTAACAGGGAGACGAGAAAAACTGTTTTTT

J: TRBJ2-3
size: many
D: TRBD1
V: TRBV7-7
CDR3: CASSSGTVNTDTQYF
DNA: TGTGCTAGCAGCTCCGGGACAGTTAACACAGATACGCAGTATTTT

J: TRBJ2-3
size: .
D: TRBD1
V: TRBV25-1
CDR3: CASSAQGQGGTDTQYF
DNA: TGTGCCAGCAGTGCCCAGGGACAGGGAGGCACAGATACGCAGTATTTT

J: TRBJ1-2
size: .
D: .
V: TRBV11-2
CDR3: CASSLGTGTYGYTF
DNA: TGTGCCAGCAGCTTAGGTACAGGAACCTATGGCTACACCTTC

J: TRBJ1-5
size: .
D: .
V: TRBV2
CDR3: CASRGAGDGPQHF
DNA: TGTGCCAGCAGGGGGGCAGGGGATGGGCCCCAGCATTTT

J: TRBJ2-5
size: few
D: .
V: TRBV19
CDR3: CASRKGVQETQYF
DNA: TGTGCCAGTAGAAAGGGGGTTCAAGAGACCCAGTACTTC

J: TRBJ1-5
size: few
D: TRBD1
V: TRBV4-1
CDR3: CASSQEARGQGNQPQHF
DNA: TGCGCCAGCAGCCAAGAGGCCCGAGGACAGGGGAATCAGCCCCAGCATTTT

J: TRBJ2-5
size: many
D: TRBD2
V: TRBV5-6
CDR3: CASSRTSGGYRETQYF
DNA: TGTGCCAGCAGCCGGACTAGCGGGGGATACAGAGAGACCCAGTACTTC

J: TRBJ2-7
size: .
D: TRBD1
V: TRBV7-2
CDR3: CASSPINRGRLIDYEQYF
DNA: TGTGCCAGCAGCCCTATTAACAGGGGGCGCTTGATTGACTACGAGCAGTACTTC

J: TRBJ2-7
size: few
D: .
V: TRBV7-9
CDR3: CASSLERAFPPAEQYF
DNA: TGTGCCAGCAGCTTAGAGAGGGCCTTCCCACCCGCCGAGCAGTACTTC

J: TRBJ1-2
size: few
D: .
V: TRBV28
CDR3: CASRAYGYTF
DNA: TGTGCCAGCAGAGCCTATGGCTACACCTTC

J: TRBJ2-2
size: .
D: .
V: TRBV4-2
CDR3: CASSQGGRNTGELFF
DNA: TGTGCCAGCAGCCAAGGGGGACGGAACACCGGGGAGCTGTTTTTT

J: TRBJ2-5
size: many
D: .
V: TRBV4-1
CDR3: CASSPFTQGLRETQYF
DNA: TGCGCCAGCAGCCCTTTTACCCAGGGGCTACGAGAGACCCAGTACTTC

J: TRBJ1-5
size: .
D: .
V: TRBV10-2
CDR3: CASSGFSNQPQHF
DNA: TGCGCCAGCAGTGGGTTTAGCAATCAGCCCCAGCATTTT

J: TRBJ1-6
size: .
D: .
V: TRBV27
CDR3: CASSPRTGYSPLHF
DNA: TGTGCCAGCAGTCCTCGGACGGGGTATTCACCCCTCCACTTT

J: TRBJ1-6
size: .
D: .
V: TRBV2
CDR3: CASSPPDVPLHF
DNA: TGTGCCAGCAGCCCACCGGACGTCCCCCTCCACTTT

J: TRBJ1-5
size: few
D: TRBD1
V: TRBV30
CDR3: CAWSVMGQGNQPQHF
DNA: TGTGCCTGGAGTGTAATGGGACAGGGCAATCAGCCCCAGCATTTT

J: TRBJ1-2
size: .
D: .
V: TRBV9
CDR3: CASSFAGTDYGYTF
DNA: TGTGCCAGCAGCTTCGCCGGGACCGATTATGGCTACACCTTC

J: TRBJ2-3
size: many
D: TRBD2
V: TRBV18
CDR3: CASSPPLGTSGGPSTDTQYF
DNA: TGTGCCAGCTCACCACCGCTGGGGACTAGCGGGGGGCCTAGCACAGATACGCAGTATTTT

J: TRBJ1-6
size: .
D: TRBD1
V: TRBV7-6
CDR3: CASSLGQGHSPLHF
DNA: TGTGCCAGCAGCCTGGGACAGGGTCATTCACCCCTCCACTTT

J: TRBJ2-1
size: many
D: .
V: TRBV28
CDR3: CASSSSSNEQFF
DNA: TGTGCCAGCAGTTCTAGTAGTAATGAGCAGTTCTTC

J: TRBJ1-5
size: .
D: .
V: TRBV18
CDR3: CASADSSNQPQHF
DNA: TGTGCCAGCGCGGACAGCTCCAATCAGCCCCAGCATTTT

J: TRBJ1-6
size: few
D: TRBD1
V: TRBV25-1
CDR3: CARTGQDSPLHF
DNA: TGTGCCAGGACAGGACAGGATTCACCCCTCCACTTT

J: TRBJ1-4
size: .
D: .
V: TRBV2
CDR3: CASSTDNEKLFF
DNA: TGTGCCAGCAGCACGGATAATGAAAAACTGTTTTTT

J: TRBJ1-2
size: .
D: .
V: TRBV30
CDR3: CAWSVLQGLTPGGYTF
DNA: TGTGCCTGGAGTGTGCTTCAGGGTCTAACACCGGGAGGCTACACCTTC

J: TRBJ2-3
size: few
D: TRBD2
V: TRBV4-2
CDR3: CASSPDFSGGGDTQYF
DNA: TGTGCCAGCAGCCCCGATTTTAGCGGGGGTGGAGATACGCAGTATTTT

J: TRBJ2-6
size: few
D: .
V: TRBV9
CDR3: CASSGLPGGLSGANVLTF
DNA: TGTGCCAGCAGCGGGCTGCCAGGGGGACTCTCTGGGGCCAACGTCCTGACTTTC